The subject of this entry is one TCR beta chain. The antigen is unknown. This sample was taken from a study of Tregs in tolerant kidney transplant recipients. Notes on the study in general: Activated donor B cell expansion appeared to reveal the most relevant donor-specific TCRbeta repertoire. Validation in larger populations is needed because few patients were studied.

Clones were read by immunoSEQ multiplex PCR, and TCRdb kept only the in-frame ones, dropping some. The sample includes tens of thousands of clones, roughly 89% seen only once; the top ten take 0.55% to 0.75%. Germline loops: CDR1 SGHRS, CDR2 YFSETQ. The V and J ends lost 1 base and 4 bases respectively, with 14 bases between them. This CDR3 region has 15 residues. Thawed PBMCs were FACS-sorted into unstimulated CD4+CD25+CD127- regulatory T cells, CD4+CD25- non-regulatory cells, CD4 and CD8 cells. The chain employs TRBV5-1 and TRBJ2-5; D may match TRBD1 or TRBD2 (6 bases each). The TCR comes from a human donor in good health. Sequencing input: Tregs from blood. The CDR3, as DNA: TGCGCCAGCAGCTTGATAGGGGGGATCGCAGAGACCCAGTACTTC. Protein: CASSLIGGIAETQYF.